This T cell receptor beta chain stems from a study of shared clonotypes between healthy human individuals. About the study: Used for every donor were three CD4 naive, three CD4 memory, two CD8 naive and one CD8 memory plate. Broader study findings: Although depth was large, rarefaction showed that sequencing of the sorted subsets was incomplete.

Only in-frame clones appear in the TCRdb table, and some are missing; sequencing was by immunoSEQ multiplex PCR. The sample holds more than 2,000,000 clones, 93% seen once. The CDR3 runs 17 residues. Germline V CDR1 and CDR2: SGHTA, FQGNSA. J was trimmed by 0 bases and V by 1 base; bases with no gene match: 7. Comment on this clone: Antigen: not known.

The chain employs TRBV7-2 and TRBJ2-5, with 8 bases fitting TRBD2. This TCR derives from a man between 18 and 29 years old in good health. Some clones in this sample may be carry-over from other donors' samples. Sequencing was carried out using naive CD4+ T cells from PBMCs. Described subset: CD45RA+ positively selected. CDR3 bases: TGTGCCAGCAGCTTAGAGGGCCCTAGCGGGTACCAAGAGACCCAGTACTTC. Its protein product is CASSLEGPSGYQETQYF.